Below are 25 T cell receptor beta chains sequenced from a single sample in a study of Ad26.COV2.S vaccination and SARS-CoV-2 variants. Treatment meaning: around 19 received Ad26.COV2.S at low or high dose, single or two shots; about 5 received placebo; per-sample allocation not given. At day 63 after the first vaccine or placebo injection, samples were drawn. Here immunoSEQ multiplex PCR was the method, and the copy in TCRdb shows in-frame clones only, minus some. The sample shows about 460,000 clones, roughly nine tenths of them seen only once. Sequences were derived from peripheral blood, sampled in a trial of Ad26.COV2.S vaccine versus placebo. These TCRs come from a person between 18 and 65 years old who received the Ad26.COV2.S COVID-19 vaccine or a placebo.

This clone has just a few counts. The rearrangement joins TRBV2 to TRBJ1-6; maybe TRBD1 (5 bases). The germline V gene has CDR1 SNHLY and CDR2 FYNNEI. This CDR3 spans 16 amino acids. Between the trimmed V and J ends, which lost 6 bases and 0 bases, there was a span of 12 bases. CDR3 sequence (DNA): TGTGCCAGCAGGGCAGGGCTAAGCTCCTATAATTCACCCCTCCACTTT. Amino acids: CASRAGLSSYNSPLHF.

V and J are TRBV5-4 and TRBJ2-7, with D perhaps TRBD1 or TRBD2 (5 bases each). Trimming removed 0 bases from V and 2 bases from J, with 12 bases in between. The CDR3 contains 15 residues. CDR1 and CDR2 (germline): SGHNT, YYREEE (reference sequence). CDR3 coding DNA: TGTGCCAGCAGCTTGGCCGGTGGGACGGCCTACGAGCAGTACTTC. Encoded protein: CASSLAGGTAYEQYF.

DNA of the CDR3: TGTGCCAGCAGCTCCGGGCGGATCGGGTTAGGGACCGGGGAGCTGTTTTTT. Encoded protein: CASSSGRIGLGTGELFF. The V and J genes are TRBV7-8 and TRBJ2-2; no clear D gene. Germline lookup yields CDR1 SGHVS and CDR2 FQNEAQ. Trimming stripped 4 bases from V and 5 bases from J, with 20 bases between. The CDR3 is 17 residues long.

The chain carries TRBV12-3 or TRBV12-4 and TRBJ2-7; no definite D call. The CDR3 runs to 13 residues. Trimming cost V 11 bases and J 1 base, with 15 bases left between them. The CDR3, as DNA: TGTGCCGGCACGAGGCTGGGTTCCTACGAGCAGTACTTC. As protein: CAGTRLGSYEQYF.

The rearrangement links TRBV5-1 to TRBJ2-7, with D possibly being TRBD1 (6 bases). This CDR3 contains 15 residues. V lost 9 bases, J lost 4 bases, and 23 bases lay in between. Looked up from germline, CDR1 is SGHRS and CDR2 is YFSETQ. As DNA, the CDR3 is TGCGCCACCAAAACCGGGACACCACCGGAGTACGAGCAGTACTTC. This sequence encodes CATKTGTPPEYEQYF.

The chain combines TRBV5-4 with TRBJ1-1; D perhaps matches TRBD1 (5 bases). Trimming cost V 5 bases and J 2 bases, with 16 bases left between them. Germline V gene lookup returns CDR1 SGHNT and CDR2 YYREEE (reference sequence). CDR3 length: 15 residues. The CDR3 DNA follows: TGTGCCAGCAGACCTGGGACTTCCCGAAACACTGAAGCTTTCTTT. This gives the protein CASRPGTSRNTEAFF.

The rearrangement uses TRBV27 and TRBJ2-1, with 7 bases matching TRBD1. Germline values: CDR1 MNHEY, CDR2 SMNVEV (reference sequence). The ends lost 5 bases at V and 0 bases at J; junction bases unmatched: 10. The CDR3 has 17 residues. In nucleotides, the CDR3 is TGTGCCAGCAGTCCCTACTCGGACAGGAGCTCCTACAATGAGCAGTTCTTC. This encodes CASSPYSDRSSYNEQFF.

V gene TRBV18 combines with J gene TRBJ2-1, with 11 bases lining up with TRBD2. Per germline, CDR1 KGHSH and CDR2 LQKENI. The CDR3 is 15 residues long. The ends lost 4 bases at V and 4 bases at J; junction bases unmatched: 3. In nucleotides, the CDR3 is TGTGCCAGCTCACAGACTAGCGGGAAATACAATGAGCAGTTCTTC. Amino acids: CASSQTSGKYNEQFF.

V gene TRBV25-1 combines with J gene TRBJ1-4; TRBD1 matches at 7 bases. Germline V gives CDR1 MGHDK, CDR2 SYGVNS. V lost 6 bases to trimming and J lost 1 base; unmatched junction nucleotides: 2. The CDR3 runs 14 residues. The CDR3 region has the DNA TGTGCCAGCAGGAGGACAGGAACTAATGAAAAACTGTTTTTT. Translation gives CASRRTGTNEKLFF.

The rearrangement joins TRBV6-5 to TRBJ1-6; 8 bases align to TRBD1. The V gene's germline CDR1 is MNHEY and CDR2 SVGAGI. V was pared by 6 bases and J by 5 bases, with 6 bases of the junction left unmatched. CDR3 length: 15 amino acids. The CDR3 region has the DNA TGTGCCAGCAGATGGGACAGGAGAGATAATTCACCCCTCCACTTT. This encodes CASRWDRRDNSPLHF.

This chain joins TRBV7-9 and TRBJ1-4; a weak D match, TRBD1 (5 bases). There are 14 residues in the CDR3. CDR1 and CDR2 (germline): SEHNR, FQNEAQ (reference sequence). V lost 1 base to trimming and J lost 8 bases, with 11 bases between them. As DNA, the CDR3 is TGTGCCAGCAGCTTAGGTACAGGAGGGGAAAAACTGTTTTTT. It yields the protein CASSLGTGGEKLFF.

The rearrangement uses TRBV6-5 and TRBJ1-2; possible D gene TRBD1, 6 bases. Germline assignment: CDR1 MNHEY and CDR2 SVGAGI. The CDR3 length is 12 residues. V lost 8 bases and J lost 7, with 14 bases in between. The CDR3 sequence is CASYRDRGGYTF. DNA of the CDR3: TGTGCCAGCTACAGGGATCGGGGTGGCTACACCTTC.

The rearrangement joins TRBV30 to TRBJ2-7; either TRBD1 or TRBD2 may supply D (6 bases each). There are 14 residues in the CDR3. Germline V gives CDR1 GTSNPN, CDR2 SVGIG (reference sequence). Trimming pared 2 bases from V and 6 bases from J, leaving 17 bases between. The DNA of the CDR3 is TGTGCCTGGAGTTACGGGGGCCCACCCGGCGAGCAGTACTTC. Protein sequence: CAWSYGGPPGEQYF.

The chain carries TRBV23-1 and TRBJ2-1; no reliable D call. Being an ORF, TRBV23-1 has a function that is uncertain. V gave up 2 bases and J gave up 0 bases, with 17 bases separating them. The CDR3 totals 18 residues. The CDR3: CASSQTGCWGISYNEQFF. The CDR3 nucleotides are TGCGCCAGCAGTCAAACCGGGTGTTGGGGTATCTCCTACAATGAGCAGTTCTTC.

This chain uses TRBV6-6 with TRBJ1-1; 12 nucleotides agree with TRBD1. Trimming removed 4 bases from V and 5 bases from J; junction bases left unmatched: 8. This CDR3 is 16 amino acids long. CDR1 MNHNY and CDR2 SVGAGI come from the germline V gene (reference sequence). The CDR3 bases are TGTGCCAGCAGTTGGGGGACAGGGGGCGCGAGGACTGAAGCTTTCTTT. The encoded protein is CASSWGTGGARTEAFF.

This sequence joins TRBV30 and TRBJ1-1; TRBD1 matches 7 bases. Germline lookup yields CDR1 GTSNPN and CDR2 SVGIG (reference sequence). The CDR3 totals 18 residues. V lost 3 bases and J lost 4; bases outside the gene matches: 20. The CDR3 sequence is CAWSGITGVIVRGTEAFF. The CDR3 bases are TGTGCCTGGAGCGGAATAACAGGGGTCATCGTGAGAGGCACTGAAGCTTTCTTT.

The chain carries TRBV9 and TRBJ2-7; D not certain. The length of the CDR3 is 15 residues. Germline CDR1 is SGDLS and CDR2 is YYNGEE. Trimming took off 0 bases at V and 0 bases at J, with 10 bases between the two ends. CDR3 nucleotides: TGTGCCAGCAGCGTAGGGGCTGGGATCTCCTACGAGCAGTACTTC. Translation gives CASSVGAGISYEQYF.

This rearrangement joins TRBV5-1 to TRBJ2-3, with no clear D. The V end lost 4 bases, the J end lost 2 bases, and 8 bases lay between the germline ends. The length of the CDR3 is 13 residues. The germline gives CDR1 SGHRS, CDR2 YFSETQ. CDR3 coding DNA: TGCGCCAGCAGCCTTACCCCCACAGATACGCAGTATTTT. It specifies CASSLTPTDTQYF.

This rearrangement joins TRBV5-1 to TRBJ2-5; 9 nucleotides align to TRBD1. The length of the CDR3 is 15 residues. Per germline, CDR1 SGHRS and CDR2 YFSETQ. Trimming took 4 bases from V and 5 from J; bases not matched to a gene: 9. CDR3 sequence: CASSGGQGPQETQYF. The DNA for the CDR3 is TGCGCCAGCAGCGGGGGACAGGGCCCGCAGGAGACCCAGTACTTC.

The rearrangement links TRBV28 to TRBJ1-2; the D gene is possibly TRBD1 (5 bases). The CDR3 sequence is 15 residues long. Trimming stripped 10 bases from V and 3 bases from J, with 21 bases between. Germline V gene data show CDR1 as MDHEN and CDR2 as SYDVKM. The CDR3 coding sequence is TGTGCCACCGTCGACCGCAGGGTTATCCACTATGGCTACACCTTC. Its protein is CATVDRRVIHYGYTF.

The CDR3: CAISESTATSGINEQFF. The CDR3 DNA sequence: TGTGCCATCAGTGAGTCGACGGCGACTAGCGGTATCAATGAGCAGTTCTTC. The chain joins TRBV10-3 to TRBJ2-1; 9 bases are shared with TRBD2. V lost 0 bases, J lost 6 bases, and 9 bases stayed unmatched. This CDR3 contains 17 residues. The V gene's germline CDR1 is ENHRY and CDR2 SYGVKD.

V and J are TRBV7-9 and TRBJ1-2; tentatively, D is TRBD1 (5 bases). The V end lost 5 bases, the J end lost 7 bases, and 17 bases lay between the germline ends. The CDR3 runs to 14 residues. Per germline, CDR1 SEHNR and CDR2 FQNEAQ (reference sequence). The CDR3 nucleotides read TGTGCCAGCAGCCCGGACGGGGGGGTCGGTGGCTACACCTTC. Residues: CASSPDGGVGGYTF.

The chain couples TRBV5-1 to TRBJ1-1; 10 bases line up with TRBD1. CDR1 is SGHRS, CDR2 YFSETQ, per germline. This CDR3 has 15 amino acids. The V segment lost 4 bases and the J segment 3 bases; nucleotides outside the gene matches: 6. CDR3 bases: TGCGCCAGCAGCCACGACAGGGGGCCTTACACTGAAGCTTTCTTT. The encoded protein is CASSHDRGPYTEAFF.

The V call is TRBV9, the J call TRBJ2-3; TRBD2 matches 7 bases. With 0 bases clipped from V and 1 base from J, the junction kept 11 bases outside the gene matches. Germline CDR1 SGDLS, CDR2 YYNGEE. The length of the CDR3 is 18 residues. CDR3 coding DNA: TGTGCCAGCAGCGTAGCTACCCCCAGCGGGGTTGGCACAGATACGCAGTATTTT. Amino acids: CASSVATPSGVGTDTQYF.

This clone was observed a handful of times. The chain links TRBV13 to TRBJ2-7; possibly TRBD1 for D (6 bases). The germline CDR1 and CDR2 sequences are PRHDT and FYEKMQ (reference sequence). V was cut by 5 bases and J by 2 bases, with 13 bases left in between. The CDR3 runs 14 residues. The CDR3 reads CASSLTGTTYEQYF. The CDR3 DNA follows: TGTGCCAGCAGCCTCACCGGGACAACCTACGAGCAGTACTTC. The variable domain in full, completed from reference TRBV13 and TRBJ2-7, reads AAGVIQSPRHLIKEKRETATLKCYPIPRHDTVYWYQQGPGQDPQFLISFYEKMQSDKGSIPDRFSAQQFSDYHSELNMSSLELGDSALYFCASSLTGTTYEQYFGPGTRLTVT.